This entry lists 17 T cell receptor beta chains sequenced from one sample in a study of PD-L1 blockade in urothelial cancer (dated by TCRdb to 2017 to 2019). Library construction relied on the immunoSEQ multiplex PCR assay. TCRdb holds this immuneACCESS table with in-frame rearrangements only. Some clones are missing; in checked studies, unresolved V genes explain under half, and the rest has no known cause. This sample is represented by roughly 55,000 clones; around 84% of them were singletons. Over 20% of the sample belongs to the ten largest clones. The sample's time point label, in plain terms: pretreatment peripheral blood. The specimen was PBMCs, collected around atezolizumab (anti-PD-L1) treatment. These receptors all stem from a man in his 60s with urothelial cancer.

The chain combines TRBV5-1 with TRBJ1-6; D not certain. The germline V gene has CDR1 SGHRS and CDR2 YFSETQ. The CDR3 extends over 13 amino acids. The V gene lost 5 bases and the J gene lost 8 bases, with 11 bases spanning the gap. CDR3 coding DNA: TGCGCCAGCAGGCCAGTCGGGGATTCACCCCTCCACTTT. It encodes CASRPVGDSPLHF.

The chain has TRBV6-5 and TRBJ2-6, with D unclear. Germline lookup yields CDR1 MNHEY and CDR2 SVGAGI. The CDR3 sequence is 14 residues long. Trimming took 7 bases from V and 2 from J, leaving 9 bases between them. The CDR3 sequence: CASKSVAGANVLTF. In DNA, the CDR3 is TGTGCCAGCAAGTCAGTGGCTGGGGCCAACGTCCTGACTTTC.

CDR3 coding DNA: TGTGCCAGCAGCTTAGTTACGACAGTGGACACCGGGGAGCTGTTTTTT. This sequence encodes CASSLVTTVDTGELFF. J is TRBJ2-2 and V is TRBV7-2; a possible D gene is TRBD1 (5 bases). The V gene lost 1 base and the J gene lost 3 bases, with 12 bases spanning the gap. Germline V gene sequence: CDR1 SGHTA, CDR2 FQGNSA. The CDR3 sequence is 16 residues long.

This chain joins TRBV7-8 and TRBJ1-1; 7 nucleotides align to TRBD1. CDR3 length equals 15 residues. Trimming took 3 bases from V and 0 from J; bases not matched to a gene: 4. Per germline, CDR1 SGHVS and CDR2 FQNEAQ. The CDR3 protein is CASSLSGGMNTEAFF. The CDR3 nucleotides read TGTGCCAGCAGCTTGTCAGGGGGGATGAACACTGAAGCTTTCTTT.

The rearrangement links TRBV19 to TRBJ1-4; 7 bases map to TRBD1. Losses at the gene ends were 4 bases for V and 4 bases for J; bases not matched to a gene: 6. Germline V CDR1 and CDR2: LNHDA, SQIVND (reference sequence). CDR3 length: 15 residues. The CDR3 here is CASSTTGVVNEKLFF. The CDR3 DNA reads TGTGCCAGTAGTACCACAGGGGTGGTTAATGAAAAACTGTTTTTT.

The chain joins TRBV7-6 to TRBJ2-2, with D perhaps TRBD1 (6 bases). Germline V CDR1 and CDR2: SGHVS, FNYEAQ. The CDR3 covers 14 residues. V gave up 1 base and J gave up 6 bases, with 9 bases separating them. The CDR3 region has the DNA TGTGCCAGCAGCTTAGGGGCAGGGGCCGGGGAGCTGTTTTTT. Its translation: CASSLGAGAGELFF.

J is TRBJ1-6 and V is TRBV30, with 7 bases aligning to TRBD1. Germline CDR1 is GTSNPN and CDR2 is SVGIG (reference sequence). The V segment lost 4 bases and the J segment 6 bases; nucleotides outside the gene matches: 12. This CDR3 spans 16 amino acids. The CDR3 loop is CAWILTGQKINSPLHF. The CDR3 DNA is TGTGCCTGGATTCTTACGGGACAGAAGATTAATTCACCCCTCCACTTT.

The chain has TRBV5-4 and TRBJ2-7; D is perhaps TRBD2 (6 bases). The germline gives CDR1 SGHNT, CDR2 YYREEE (reference sequence). CDR3 length: 14 amino acids. With 4 bases removed from V and 5 bases from J, the gap between germline ends came to 16 bases. CDR3 sequence: CASSLARFRDEQYF. The CDR3 DNA follows: TGTGCCAGCAGCCTAGCGAGATTCCGGGACGAGCAGTACTTC.

The chain uses TRBV14 and TRBJ2-5; D is ambiguous. The V and J ends lost 1 base and 5 bases respectively, with 14 bases between them. The germline V gene encodes CDR1 SGHDN and CDR2 FVKESK. This CDR3 region has 15 residues. The CDR3 loop is CASSQGRRVRETQYF. CDR3 in DNA: TGTGCCAGCAGCCAAGGACGCCGGGTTCGGGAGACCCAGTACTTC.

This clone has only one observation. The chain joins TRBV7-9 to TRBJ2-1; perhaps TRBD1 as D (5 bases). Trimming took off 6 bases at V and 7 bases at J, with 25 bases between the two ends. Germline CDR1 reads SEHNR; CDR2 reads FQNEAQ (reference sequence). The length of the CDR3 is 17 residues. The CDR3, as DNA: TGTGCCAGCAGGTTTCTAGGGGCCACACCGGCAGAAAATGAGCAGTTCTTC. It yields the protein CASRFLGATPAENEQFF.

This clone occurred a few times. The chain has TRBV19 and TRBJ1-5, with D unclear. CDR1 and CDR2 (germline): LNHDA, SQIVND (reference sequence). This CDR3 contains 17 residues. The ends were cut back, 5 bases at V and 3 bases at J, with 20 bases in the middle. The CDR3 reads CASSSIRAGFTNQPQHF. The CDR3 coding sequence is TGTGCCAGTAGTTCGATCCGAGCAGGTTTCACCAATCAGCCCCAGCATTTT. The full variable domain, rest sourced from reference TRBV19 and TRBJ1-5, is DGGITQSPKYLFRKEGQNVTLSCEQNLNHDAMYWYRQDPGQGLRLIYYSQIVNDFQKGDIAEGYSVSREKKESFPLTVTSAQKNPTAFYLCASSSIRAGFTNQPQHFGDGTRLSIL.

This clone was recorded once. The chain combines TRBV11-2 with TRBJ2-1; a weak D match, TRBD2 (5 bases). The CDR3 totals 14 residues. Germline V gene data show CDR1 as SGHAT and CDR2 as FQNNGV. V was shortened by 0 bases and J by 9 bases, with 12 bases between the two germline ends. The CDR3 loop is CASSLDRLAFEQFF. The CDR3 DNA follows: TGTGCCAGCAGCTTAGACCGGCTAGCTTTTGAGCAGTTCTTC.

The rearrangement links TRBV2 to TRBJ2-5, with 9 bases that match TRBD2. Germline trimming cut 3 bases from V and 3 bases from J; bases unmatched to any gene: 14. Germline CDR1 SNHLY, CDR2 FYNNEI. This CDR3 has 18 residues. The CDR3 sequence is CASSEPVQMASGEETQYF. The CDR3 DNA reads as TGTGCCAGCAGTGAGCCCGTCCAAATGGCTAGCGGGGAAGAGACCCAGTACTTC. The complete variable domain, with remaining parts taken from reference TRBV2 and TRBJ2-5, reads EPEVTQTPSHQVTQMGQEVILRCVPISNHLYFYWYRQILGQKVEFLVSFYNNEISEKSEIFDDQFSVERPDGSNFTLKIRSTKLEDSAMYFCASSEPVQMASGEETQYFGPGTRLLVL.

The rearrangement joins TRBV7-2 to TRBJ1-2; D call uncertain. From germline, CDR1 is SGHTA and CDR2 FQGNSA. The CDR3 covers 15 residues. V was cut by 3 bases and J by 6 bases, with 17 bases left in between. CDR3 region: CASSLADVGPNGYTF. The CDR3 DNA reads TGTGCCAGCAGCTTGGCGGATGTAGGCCCCAATGGCTACACCTTC.

The chain carries TRBV30 and TRBJ1-4; D is perhaps TRBD1 (5 bases). Per germline, CDR1 GTSNPN and CDR2 SVGIG (reference sequence). The CDR3 is made up of 13 amino acids. The V end was cut by 1 base, the J end by 8 bases, with 11 bases between. This chain's CDR3 is CAWSAGTVEKLFF. The CDR3 DNA reads TGTGCCTGGAGTGCCGGGACTGTCGAAAAACTGTTTTTT. Full variable domain (outside the CDR3, taken from reference TRBV30 and TRBJ1-4): SQTIHQWPATLVQPVGSPLSLECTVEGTSNPNLYWYRQAAGRGLQLLFYSVGIGQISSEVPQNLSASRPQDRQFILSSKKLLLSDSGFYLCAWSAGTVEKLFFGSGTQLSVL.

The DNA of the CDR3 is TGTGCCAGCTCGGCGGACAGATCAAACACTGAAGCTTTCTTT. Its protein product is CASSADRSNTEAFF. The V and J genes are TRBV18 and TRBJ1-1; a weak D match, TRBD1 (6 bases). Between the trimmed V and J ends, which lost 6 bases and 2 bases, there was a span of 13 bases. The germline gives CDR1 KGHSH, CDR2 LQKENI. The CDR3 loop spans 14 amino acids.

The gene calls are TRBV30 and TRBJ1-1, with D possibly being TRBD1 (5 bases). Germline V lookup: CDR1 GTSNPN, CDR2 SVGIG (reference sequence). Trimming removed 0 bases at V and 11 bases at J, with 13 bases between. The CDR3 sequence is 12 residues long. CDR3 coding DNA: TGTGCCTGGAGTGTCAATCAGGGTTGGGCTTTCTTT. It translates to CAWSVNQGWAFF.